These T cell receptor beta chains were read from a single sample in a study of CD8+ T cells in alopecia areata. The assay was immunoSEQ multiplex PCR, and TCRdb's table has in-frame clones only and misses some. This sample yields approximately 300,000 clones, of which 58% are seen a single time; approximately 1.7% belongs to the top ten. Sequenced material: CD4+ T cells sorted from blood, taken at week 24, from a patient treated with tofacitinib. The source of these receptors is a human donor with alopecia areata. Each CDR3 is given without its conserved first and last residue. D genes are given only for firm matches.

V,D,CDR3
TRBV5-1,-,ASSLPGEETQY
TRBV29-1,-,SVDGAEVGTDTQY
TRBV29-1,TRBD1,SVKDRVGPGELF
TRBV5-1,-,ASSLAQGLAYEQY
TRBV18,-,ASSPTQLERETQY
TRBV5-1,-,ASRQGRDTQY
TRBV18,-,ASSPPSGSPLH
TRBV30,-,AWIKGHLNTEAF
TRBV30,-,AWSVREDQPQH
TRBV7-9,-,ASSLIETQY
TRBV5-1,TRBD2,ASSTQTSGGLGDEQY
TRBV5-1,-,ASSLVPPPGTLEAF
TRBV7-9,-,ASSPSLSILNIQY
TRBV30,-,AWTPGNYGYT
TRBV29-1,-,SVASQEQY
TRBV11-2,-,ASPGNKGETQY
TRBV4-1,-,ASSLTGTSQETQY
TRBV7-6,TRBD2,ASSLGLAGVQDTQY